Listed below are T cell receptor beta chains from one sample, sequenced in a study of cytomegalovirus exposure and HLA in healthy donors. Data came from immunoSEQ multiplex PCR; TCRdb stores just in-frame clones and leaves some out. The data contain 150,000 to 200,000 clones, about 78% of them singletons. The sample comprised PBMCs. All receptors come from a male donor in good health and CMV-seronegative. Both conserved end residues are part of each CDR3. Fields, in order: V gene, CDR3 length, clone size, D gene, J gene, CDR3 DNA, CDR3 protein. The D gene is left open where the match is weak. Part of the rows lack a size; the others show once, few, many or a class for expanded clones.

>TRBV27|15|few|TRBD1|TRBJ2-1
TGTGCCAGCAGTTTATTACCGGGACAGGGCAATGAGCAGTTCTTC
CASSLLPGQGNEQFF
>TRBV10-3|16|NA|TRBD1|TRBJ2-4
TGTGCCATCAGTGAGTCGACAGGGGGCTTGGGGAACATTCAGTACTTC
CAISESTGGLGNIQYF
>TRBV6-1|15|NA|TRBD2|TRBJ2-1
TGTGCCAGCAGTGAAGGGCGGGGGACGGGGGGGGAGCAGTTCTTC
CASSEGRGTGGEQFF
>TRBV10-3|14|NA|TRBD1|TRBJ1-2
TGTGCCATCAGTGAGTCGACAGGGGGCCATGGCTACACCTTC
CAISESTGGHGYTF
>TRBV30|16|NA|TRBD1|TRBJ1-2
TGTGCCTGGGGGAAGGGACACAGGGGGTTGGCCTATGGCTACACCTTC
CAWGKGHRGLAYGYTF
>TRBV6-5|14|NA|NA|TRBJ2-1
TGTGCCAGCGGGGGTGGGGGGGCCTACGATGAGCAGTTCTTC
CASGGGGAYDEQFF
>TRBV19|15|NA|TRBD1|TRBJ1-4
TGTGCCAGTAGCCCTGGGACAGCAACTAATGAAAAACTGTTTTTT
CASSPGTATNEKLFF
>TRBV7-2|13|NA|TRBD1|TRBJ2-5
TGTGCCAGCAGCACAGACAGGGGAGAGACCCAGTACTTC
CASSTDRGETQYF
>TRBV30|13|NA|TRBD1|TRBJ1-4
TGTGCCTGGGCAGGACAGGGGAATGAAAAACTGTTTTTT
CAWAGQGNEKLFF
>TRBV2|12|NA|TRBD2|TRBJ2-1
TGTGCCAGCAGTGAAACGGGGGGTGAGCAGTTCTTC
CASSETGGEQFF
>TRBV1|17|NA|NA|TRBJ1-1
TGCACCAGCAGCCAAGAAAGGAGGGTGGGAAACGACACTGAAGCTTTCTTT
CTSSQERRVGNDTEAFF
>TRBV15|17|NA|NA|TRBJ2-1
TGTGCCACCAGCAGGGCGGGACTCACGAACCCTTACAATGAGCAGTTCTTC
CATSRAGLTNPYNEQFF
>TRBV2|13|NA|TRBD1|TRBJ1-2
TGTGCCACTCCTTTGGACAGGGGAGGCGGCTACACCTTC
CATPLDRGGGYTF
>TRBV9|17|NA|TRBD1|TRBJ2-7
TGTGCCAGCAGCGTAGGAGGGGGCGCGAAGGGCTCCTACGAGCAGTACTTC
CASSVGGGAKGSYEQYF
>TRBV5-5|15|NA|NA|TRBJ2-1
TGTGCCAGCACCAGACAGGTGAGCTCCTACAATGAGCAGTTCTTC
CASTRQVSSYNEQFF
>TRBV28|12|NA|NA|TRBJ1-1
TGTGCCAGCAGTTTGGTTAGCACTGAAGCTTTCTTT
CASSLVSTEAFF
>TRBV18|14|few|NA|TRBJ1-2
TGTGCCAGCTCACCAGGAAAGGGGATGAATGGCTACACCTTC
CASSPGKGMNGYTF
>TRBV4-3|15|once|NA|TRBJ1-2
TGCGCCAGCAGCCAAGGTCACTTAGCTACCTATGGCTACACCTTC
CASSQGHLATYGYTF
>TRBV4-2|16|few|NA|TRBJ2-1
TGTGCCAGCAGCCAAGATTGGCCTAGCGAAGACAATGAGCAGTTCTTC
CASSQDWPSEDNEQFF
>TRBV27|13|NA|NA|TRBJ1-1
TGTGCCAGCAGTTTATATACGCGGACTGAAGCTTTCTTT
CASSLYTRTEAFF
>TRBV14|13|once|NA|TRBJ2-7
TGTGCCAGCAGCCGTCAGAAATCCTACGAGCAGTACTTC
CASSRQKSYEQYF
>TRBV10-3|17|NA|TRBD2|TRBJ2-1
TGTGCCATCAGTGAGGGCTCTGGACTAGCGGGGGCCAATGAGCAGTTCTTC
CAISEGSGLAGANEQFF
>TRBV5-4|13|few|NA|TRBJ2-7
TGTGCCAGCAGCTATTCGGGGGAGAACGAGCAGTACTTC
CASSYSGENEQYF
>TRBV6-5|13|NA|NA|TRBJ1-1
TGTGCCAGCAAATGGGGGGGAAACACTGAAGCTTTCTTT
CASKWGGNTEAFF
>TRBV28|13|NA|TRBD1|TRBJ1-1
TGTGCCAGCAGGTCATCAGGGGGCACTGAAGCTTTCTTT
CASRSSGGTEAFF
>TRBV7-2|13|NA|TRBD2|TRBJ2-3
TGTGCCAGCAGCTACCAAGCGGGGGATACGCAGTATTTT
CASSYQAGDTQYF
>TRBV4-2|14|NA|TRBD1|TRBJ1-1
TGTGCCAGCAGCCAAGATTCCGGGACAGTTGAAGCTTTCTTT
CASSQDSGTVEAFF
>TRBV6-6|13|NA|TRBD1|TRBJ1-2
TGTGCCGGAGCTCTTGGGACAGGGAACGGCTACACCTTC
CAGALGTGNGYTF
>TRBV5-1|15|NA|TRBD1|TRBJ1-1
TGCGCCAGCAGCTTGGAAGGCAGGGGGCAAAGTGAAGCTTTCTTT
CASSLEGRGQSEAFF
>TRBV10-3|13|NA|NA|TRBJ2-1
TGTGCCACCCAGGGAGGGGGTCCAATCGAGCAGTTCTTC
CATQGGGPIEQFF
>TRBV6-1|13|NA|TRBD1|TRBJ1-1
TGTGCCAGCAGCGACAGGGGTGGGACTGAAGCTTTCTTT
CASSDRGGTEAFF
>TRBV7-2|16|NA|NA|TRBJ2-4
TGTGCCAGCACCGGGGGAGCGGTCTCAGCCAAAAACATTCAGTACTTC
CASTGGAVSAKNIQYF
>TRBV27|15|NA|NA|TRBJ2-1
TGTGCCAGCAAACCCGGACTGAGCTCCTACAATGAGCAGTTCTTC
CASKPGLSSYNEQFF
>TRBV6-6|16|NA|TRBD2|TRBJ2-7
TGTGCCAGCAGTCCGCAAGGATTAGCGGGGTCCTACGAGCAGTACTTC
CASSPQGLAGSYEQYF
>TRBV23-1|16|few|NA|TRBJ1-6
TGCGCCAGCAGCCCGGCGGGGGGGGCGCCTCTTTCACCCCTCCACTTT
CASSPAGGAPLSPLHF
>TRBV2|14|NA|NA|TRBJ2-2
TGTGCCAGCAGTGAAAGAGGGGGGGCCGGGGAGCTGTTTTTT
CASSERGGAGELFF
>TRBV25-1|12|few|NA|TRBJ1-1
TGTGCCAGCAGTGACTTGAGAACTGAAGCTTTCTTT
CASSDLRTEAFF
>TRBV18|14|NA|TRBD2|TRBJ2-7
TGTGCCAGCTCAGAAGCGGGGGGGCTAAGAGAGCAGTACTTC
CASSEAGGLREQYF
>TRBV28|12|NA|TRBD1|TRBJ1-5
TGTGCCAGCACTCAAGGGGGCGGCGTGGATCATTTT
CASTQGGGVDHF
>TRBV2|13|NA|NA|TRBJ2-1
TGTGCCAGCAACAGGGACACTACGAATGAGCAGTTCTTC
CASNRDTTNEQFF
>TRBV11-1|13|NA|NA|TRBJ1-4
TGTGCCAGCAGCCTACGGAGGGATGAAAAACTGTTTTTT
CASSLRRDEKLFF
>TRBV19|14|NA|TRBD1|TRBJ2-7
TGTGCCAGTAGTACGACAGGGGGTCGCTACGAGCAGTACTTC
CASSTTGGRYEQYF
>TRBV7-2|14|NA|NA|TRBJ2-5
TGTGCCAGCAGCCCCGGTTCCACCCGAGGGACCCAGTACTTC
CASSPGSTRGTQYF
>TRBV6-6|13|NA|TRBD1|TRBJ1-1
TGTGCCAGCAGTACCCGACAGGGGGCTTTAGCTTTCTTT
CASSTRQGALAFF
>TRBV5-6|14|once|NA|TRBJ1-4
TGTGCCAGCAGCTTTTCTATGAGGGTTGAAAAACTGTTTTTT
CASSFSMRVEKLFF
>TRBV30|12|NA|NA|TRBJ2-7
TGTGCCTGGAGGGACAGCTCCTACGAGCAGTACTTC
CAWRDSSYEQYF
>TRBV6-1|13|few|NA|TRBJ1-2
TGTGCCAGCAGTTTAGACAAGAACTATGGCTACACCTTC
CASSLDKNYGYTF
>TRBV14|11|NA|NA|TRBJ1-1
TGTGCCAGCAGCCAATCGGCTGAAGCTTTCTTT
CASSQSAEAFF
>TRBV6-1|14|NA|NA|TRBJ1-4
TGTGCCAGCAGTGAGAGACAAACTAATGAAAAACTGTTTTTT
CASSERQTNEKLFF
>TRBV14|15|NA|NA|TRBJ1-1
TGTGCCAGCAGCCAAGGCAGGGCCTTTTACACTGAAGCTTTCTTT
CASSQGRAFYTEAFF